A selection of T cell receptor beta chains follows, all from one sample in a study of blood T cell repertoires in COVID-19. Repertoires were generated with immunoSEQ multiplex PCR, while TCRdb's copy carries only in-frame clones and drops some. The profile shows about 99,000 clones, 87% of them singletons. The sequenced sample consisted of peripheral blood. Receptors were obtained from a man between 50 and 59 years old in a cohort sampled during active COVID-19. Both conserved end residues are part of each CDR3. The D gene is left open where the match is weak. Size values are once, few and many counts, or a class for expanded clones, and some rows have none.

TRBV2,.,.,TRBJ1-5,TGTGCCAGCAGTGAGGACAGCCAGGATTATCAGCCCCAGCATTTT,CASSEDSQDYQPQHF
TRBV24-1,.,.,TRBJ2-1,TGTGCCACCAGTGAGGACGGGGTCCGCAATGAGCAGTTCTTC,CATSEDGVRNEQFF
TRBV6-6,.,.,TRBJ2-7,TGTGCCAGCAGTTTAGCGAGGGCCTACGAGCAGTACTTC,CASSLARAYEQYF
TRBV5-4,.,.,TRBJ2-2,TGTGCCAGCAGCGGCCCAGGATCGGCCACCGGGGAGCTGTTTTTT,CASSGPGSATGELFF
TRBV18,.,TRBD2,TRBJ2-5,TGTGCCAGCTCACCGACTAGCGGGGAGACCCAGTACTTC,CASSPTSGETQYF
TRBV2,.,TRBD1,TRBJ1-4,TGTGCCAGCAGTGCACGGGACAGGGGAAATGAAAAACTGTTTTTT,CASSARDRGNEKLFF
TRBV10-3,.,.,TRBJ1-6,TGTGCCTCCCGGCAGGGCTATGGTTCACCCCTCCACTTT,CASRQGYGSPLHF
TRBV2,.,TRBD1,TRBJ2-2,TGTGCCAGTAAACCGTCCCGGGACAGGGCCGGGGAGCTGTTTTTT,CASKPSRDRAGELFF
TRBV4-1,.,.,TRBJ2-5,TGCGCCAGCAGCCAAGACGGGAGTCCGGGGTCAGGGCCAGAGACCCAGTACTTC,CASSQDGSPGSGPETQYF
TRBV6-5,.,.,TRBJ2-7,TGTGCCAGCAGTTCAGGGCCTGCTCAGGGGGGCGAGCAGTACTTC,CASSSGPAQGGEQYF
TRBV7-9,medium-sized,TRBD1,TRBJ1-1,TGTGCCAGCAGCTCCCATGAGAAACAGGGGGCGAGGACTGAAGCTTTCTTT,CASSSHEKQGARTEAFF
TRBV5-1,.,TRBD1,TRBJ1-4,TGCGCCAGCAGCATCTCCCCGGGACAGGGTGACCGAAAACTGTTTTTT,CASSISPGQGDRKLFF
TRBV9,.,.,TRBJ2-2,TGTGCCAGCAGCGTAGGCGCCAGGGCGACCGGGGAGCTGTTTTTT,CASSVGARATGELFF
TRBV4-2,once,.,TRBJ2-7,TGTGCCAGCAGCCAATTTGCCCGGGACTACGAGCAGTACTTC,CASSQFARDYEQYF
TRBV7-2,.,TRBD1,TRBJ1-4,TGTGCCAGCAGCCAGCTCAGGGGGAACGTAGAAAAACTGTTTTTT,CASSQLRGNVEKLFF
TRBV27,.,.,TRBJ2-1,TGTGCCAGCACCCTGGAGGGGGCTTCTTACAATGAGCAGTTCTTC,CASTLEGASYNEQFF
TRBV3-1/TRBV3-2,.,.,TRBJ2-3,TGTGCCAGCAGCCCCTATTCCGTGGCAGGGGGGACAGATACGCAGTATTTT,CASSPYSVAGGTDTQYF
TRBV11-2,.,TRBD2,TRBJ2-3,TGTGCCAGCAGCCCCACGGGAGGCGCAGATACGCAGTATTTT,CASSPTGGADTQYF
TRBV7-6,.,.,TRBJ1-1,TGTGCCAGCAGCCCCTCTCGCACAGCCACTGAAGCTTTCTTT,CASSPSRTATEAFF
TRBV5-1,.,TRBD2,TRBJ2-5,TGCGCCAGCAGCTGGGGGCGGGGGGCGCCTCAAGAGACCCAGTACTTC,CASSWGRGAPQETQYF
TRBV10-1,.,.,TRBJ2-3,TGCGCCAGCACCCCGGACAGTTCTCGAGATACGCAGTATTTT,CASTPDSSRDTQYF
TRBV7-6,.,TRBD2,TRBJ2-2,TGTGCCAGCAGCTCCCGGACTAGCGGGGGAACAGCGAACACCGGGGAGCTGTTTTTT,CASSSRTSGGTANTGELFF
TRBV5-1,once,.,TRBJ1-5,TGCGCCAGCAGCGTGGGGGACACGAGCAATCAGCCCCAGCATTTT,CASSVGDTSNQPQHF
TRBV3-1/TRBV3-2,few,TRBD1,TRBJ1-2,TGTGCCAGCAGCCAAGATCCAGGGACAGGGTTTGGCTACACCTTC,CASSQDPGTGFGYTF
TRBV7-8,.,TRBD1,TRBJ2-7,TGTGCCAGCAGCTTAGCGTTGGGCAGGGGGTCCGAGCAGTACTTC,CASSLALGRGSEQYF
TRBV6-5,.,.,TRBJ1-1,TGTGCCAGCAGCGCCGGGACACTGAACACTGAAGCTTTCTTT,CASSAGTLNTEAFF
TRBV10-2,.,TRBD1,TRBJ2-5,TGCGCCAGCAGTGAACAACACATCAGGGGGCGGGAGACCCAGTACTTC,CASSEQHIRGRETQYF
TRBV7-9,.,.,TRBJ1-4,TGTGCCAGCAGCCTCGGCGCGGGTATTTCGGCTAATGAAAAACTGTTTTTT,CASSLGAGISANEKLFF
TRBV4-1,few,TRBD1,TRBJ1-1,TGCGCCAGCAGCCAAGAACAGGGGCTCCGTAAGACTGAAGCTTTCTTT,CASSQEQGLRKTEAFF
TRBV7-8,.,TRBD2,TRBJ2-7,TGTGCCAGCAGCTTAGTTTCGCGGGGGGGCGATGAGCAGTACTTC,CASSLVSRGGDEQYF
TRBV6-5,.,.,TRBJ2-4,TGTGCCAGCAGTTACTCGGGCGGGGAAAACATTCAGTACTTC,CASSYSGGENIQYF
TRBV12-3/TRBV12-4,.,TRBD1,TRBJ1-1,TGTGCCAGCAGTCAAGGGACAGGAGGGGCTTTCTTT,CASSQGTGGAFF
TRBV11-3,.,.,TRBJ2-1,TGTGCCAGCAGCTCGCCGCCGGGGAGCTCCTACAATGAGCAGTTCTTC,CASSSPPGSSYNEQFF
TRBV11-2,.,.,TRBJ2-5,TGTGCCAGCAGCGCCGCAGGGGAGACCCAGTACTTC,CASSAAGETQYF
TRBV5-1,.,TRBD1,TRBJ1-2,TGCGCCAGCAGCTTGGAGGGACAGGGTGCCTATGGCTACACCTTC,CASSLEGQGAYGYTF
TRBV5-4,few,TRBD2,TRBJ2-1,TGTGCCAGCAGCTTGTCCGGGGGGAGAACCTACAATGAGCAGTTCTTC,CASSLSGGRTYNEQFF
TRBV5-4,.,TRBD2,TRBJ2-6,TGTGCCTCGGGGGGGGGACCCCGCGGGTCTGGGGCCAACGTCCTGACTTTC,CASGGGPRGSGANVLTF
TRBV9,.,.,TRBJ1-4,TGTGCCAGCAGCGTATATTCGTCTAATGAAAAACTGTTTTTT,CASSVYSSNEKLFF
TRBV4-3,.,.,TRBJ2-5,TGCGCCAGCAGCCAATCCGTCGGGGAGACCCAGTACTTC,CASSQSVGETQYF
TRBV7-2,.,.,TRBJ1-2,TGTGCCAGCAGCCTCCGGCAGGGGACCGTCTATGGCTACACCTTC,CASSLRQGTVYGYTF
TRBV5-1,.,.,TRBJ2-3,TGCGCCAGCAGCTTGGCCGTAATAGAGACAGATACGCAGTATTTT,CASSLAVIETDTQYF
TRBV7-3,few,TRBD2,TRBJ2-3,TGTGCCAGCAGCTTATCGGGGGGAGGAGATACGCAGTATTTT,CASSLSGGGDTQYF
TRBV2,.,.,TRBJ1-6,TGTGCCAGCAGTACGCTCGTGGGGAGCTCCTATAATTCACCCCTCCACTTT,CASSTLVGSSYNSPLHF
TRBV10-3,.,TRBD2,TRBJ2-1,TGTGCCGCTGCTAGCGGGGGGGCCAATGAGCAGTTCTTC,CAAASGGANEQFF
TRBV18,.,.,TRBJ1-1,TGTGCCAGCTCACCTCAACGGGACACTGAAGCTTTCTTT,CASSPQRDTEAFF
TRBV24-1,.,.,TRBJ2-7,TGTGCCACCAGTGACCGATCAGGGGAAAGGCCCTACGAGCAGTACTTC,CATSDRSGERPYEQYF
TRBV7-8,.,.,TRBJ1-2,TGTGCCAGCGTCTCCAATCAGGGCTATGGCTACACCTTC,CASVSNQGYGYTF